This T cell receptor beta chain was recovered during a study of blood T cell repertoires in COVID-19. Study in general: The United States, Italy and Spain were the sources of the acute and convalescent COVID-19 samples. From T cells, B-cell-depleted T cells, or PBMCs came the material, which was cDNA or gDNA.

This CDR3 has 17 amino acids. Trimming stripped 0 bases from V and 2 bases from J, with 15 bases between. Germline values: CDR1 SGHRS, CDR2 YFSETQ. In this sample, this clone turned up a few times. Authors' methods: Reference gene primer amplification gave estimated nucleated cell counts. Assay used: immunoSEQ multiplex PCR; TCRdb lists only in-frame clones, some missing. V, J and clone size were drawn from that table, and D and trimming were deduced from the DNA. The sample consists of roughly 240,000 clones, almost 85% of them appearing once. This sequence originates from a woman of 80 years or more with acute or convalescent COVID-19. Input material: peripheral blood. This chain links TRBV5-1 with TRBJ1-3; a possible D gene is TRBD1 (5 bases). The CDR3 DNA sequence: TGCGCCAGCAGCTTGGCGGCGGGGCGCGGGACTGGAAACACCATATATTTT. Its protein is CASSLAAGRGTGNTIYF.